Presented here are 27 T cell receptor beta chains from one specimen sequenced in a study of blood T cell repertoires in COVID-19. Generated by immunoSEQ multiplex PCR, the TCRdb table keeps only in-frame clones and is missing some. The table shows a few hundred thousand clones, with 85% occurring only once. The specimen sequenced was PBMCs or T cells enriched from blood (not recorded which). These receptor sequences come from a middle-aged man who had recovered from COVID-19.

V and J are TRBV14 and TRBJ2-7; 7 bases are a match to TRBD2. Per the germline V gene, CDR1 is SGHDN and CDR2 is FVKESK. Trimming cost V 2 bases and J 1 base; bases outside gene matches: 8. The CDR3 spans 16 residues. CDR3 region: CASSQTSGINSYEQYF. The CDR3 DNA sequence: TGTGCCAGCAGCCAAACGAGCGGGATTAATTCCTACGAGCAGTACTTC.

The chain joins TRBV11-3 to TRBJ1-1; D is perhaps TRBD1 (6 bases). The germline V gene has CDR1 SGHNT and CDR2 YENEEA. Between the trimmed V and J ends, which lost 0 bases and 1 base, there was a span of 15 bases. The CDR3 has 17 residues. CDR3 DNA: TGTGCCAGCAGCTTAGATAGGGGGTTTGAAAGGAACACTGAAGCTTTCTTT. This encodes CASSLDRGFERNTEAFF.

The CDR3 nucleotides are TGTGCCAGCAGAGCCTACGGGAGGAGGAGCTCCTACGAGCAGTACTTC. Its protein is CASRAYGRRSSYEQYF. The chain recombines TRBV9 with TRBJ2-7; 7 positions match TRBD2. Germline CDR1 reads SGDLS; CDR2 reads YYNGEE. The CDR3 consists of 16 residues. V dropped 5 bases and J dropped 0; count of bases not matched to a gene: 11.

In its sample, this clone was seen many times. The rearrangement links TRBV18 to TRBJ2-1; TRBD1 might be the D (6 bases). V was clipped by 4 bases and J by 0 bases, with 13 bases between them. Germline V CDR1 and CDR2: KGHSH, LQKENI. The CDR3 spans 16 residues. CDR3 bases: TGTGCCAGCTCACTCAAGACAGGAAGCTCCTACAATGAGCAGTTCTTC. Translation: CASSLKTGSSYNEQFF. The variable domain in full, completed from reference TRBV18 and TRBJ2-1, reads NAGVMQNPRHLVRRRGQEARLRCSPMKGHSHVYWYRQLPEEGLKFMVYLQKENIIDESGMPKERFSAEFPKEGPSILRIQQVVRGDSAAYFCASSLKTGSSYNEQFFGPGTRLTVL.

CDR3 in amino acids: CASESGSSYEQYF. For the CDR3, the DNA is TGTGCCAGCGAGAGCGGGAGCTCCTACGAGCAGTACTTC. The chain joins TRBV2 to TRBJ2-7, with 8 bases lining up with TRBD2. Looked up from germline, CDR1 is SNHLY and CDR2 is FYNNEI. The trim removed 8 bases at V and 0 bases at J, leaving 3 bases unmatched. This CDR3 comprises 13 residues.

V gene TRBV7-3 combines with J gene TRBJ2-3; 8 positions agree with TRBD2. Germline V gene data show CDR1 as SGHTA and CDR2 as FQGTGA. The ends lost 5 bases at V and 7 bases at J; junction bases unmatched: 11. CDR3 size: 15 residues. The CDR3 spells CASSHSGNMGYTQYF. The CDR3 coding sequence is TGTGCCAGCAGCCATAGCGGGAATATGGGTTATACGCAGTATTTT.

On this clone: A read error may account for a junction end that differs from germline. The chain uses TRBV24-1 and TRBJ2-7, with TRBD2 matching over 12 bases. The CDR3 is made up of 16 amino acids. Looked up from germline, CDR1 is KGHDR and CDR2 is SFDVKD. CDR3 sequence: CAISLGLAGGPYEQYF. Here the CDR3 DNA reads TGTGCCATCAGTTTAGGGCTAGCGGGAGGGCCTTACGAGCAGTACTTC.

The chain has TRBV6-6 and TRBJ1-1; D remains ambiguous. Trimming removed 6 bases from V and 7 bases from J, with 12 bases in between. CDR1 and CDR2 from the germline V gene are MNHNY and SVGAGI (reference sequence). The CDR3 is 12 residues long. The CDR3 bases are TGTGCCAGCAGGGTCCAGGCCAATGAAGCTTTCTTT. This codes for CASRVQANEAFF.

The CDR3 reads CASSSQGDSSYEQYF. In DNA, the CDR3 is TGTGCCAGCAGCTCCCAGGGGGATAGCTCCTACGAGCAGTACTTC. V usage is TRBV5-4 and J usage is TRBJ2-7, with 7 bases identical to TRBD1. The ends lost 3 bases at V and 0 bases at J; junction bases unmatched: 6. From germline, CDR1 is SGHNT and CDR2 YYREEE (reference sequence). The CDR3 has 15 amino acids.

As to this clone: In the same sample, other DNA sequences code for this CDR3. The V gene is TRBV19, the J gene TRBJ2-7; weak D call: TRBD1 (5 bases). V shed 5 bases and J shed 0 bases, with 8 bases lying between them. Germline V CDR1 and CDR2: LNHDA, SQIVND (reference sequence). The CDR3 runs 13 residues. The CDR3 region is CASSVRASYEQYF. As DNA, the CDR3 is TGTGCCAGTAGTGTCAGGGCCTCCTACGAGCAGTACTTC.

The V gene is TRBV4-1, the J gene TRBJ2-7; D may be TRBD2 (6 bases). The CDR3 is 13 amino acids. Trimming shortened V by 3 bases and J by 3 bases, and 9 bases separated the two germline ends. The germline CDR1 and CDR2 sequences are MGHRA and YSYEKL. Here the CDR3 reads CASSQTRDYEQYF. CDR3 DNA: TGCGCCAGCAGCCAGACTAGAGACTACGAGCAGTACTTC.

The rearrangement joins TRBV16 to TRBJ1-2; TRBD1 might be the D (5 bases). The germline V and J ends were trimmed by 1 base and 8 bases, with 20 bases remaining between them. CDR1 and CDR2 (germline): KGHSY, FQNENV. This CDR3 has 16 amino acids. This CDR3 is CASSQYQGSRSGGYTF. CDR3 nucleotides: TGTGCCAGCAGCCAATATCAGGGATCTAGGTCGGGCGGCTACACCTTC.

Notes on this clone: The same CDR3 also results from other DNA sequences found in this sample. This sequence joins TRBV6-2 or TRBV6-3 and TRBJ1-1; D possibly corresponds to TRBD1 (6 bases). This CDR3 has 14 residues. Germline loops: CDR1 MNHEY, CDR2 SVGEGT. Trimming removed 6 bases from V and 1 base from J, with 12 bases in between. The chain's CDR3 is CASSLRTANTEAFF. The DNA of the CDR3 is TGTGCCAGCAGCCTAAGGACAGCGAACACTGAAGCTTTCTTT.

The CDR3 nucleotides are TGCGCCAGCAGCGTGGACTGGGGAGATGGGGAGCAGTACTTC. This encodes CASSVDWGDGEQYF. The chain has TRBV5-1 and TRBJ2-7, with D perhaps TRBD2 (5 bases). Trimming removed 4 bases from V and 7 bases from J, with 18 bases in between. The CDR3 sequence is 14 residues long. CDR1 is SGHRS and CDR2 is YFSETQ in the germline V gene.

The V gene is TRBV25-1, the J gene TRBJ2-1, with 11 positions matching TRBD2. V lost 4 bases and J lost 15; bases outside the gene matches: 11. This CDR3 region has 14 residues. In germline, CDR1 is MGHDK, CDR2 SYGVNS. CDR3 DNA sequence: TGTGCCAGCAGTGGCGCTAGCGGGAGGCGGGGGGTGTTCTTC. Translation gives CASSGASGRRGVFF.

This chain links TRBV2 with TRBJ2-5; 12 bases agree with TRBD2. V trimming: 4 bases; J trimming: 3 bases; junction bases outside the gene matches: 0. Per the germline V gene, CDR1 is SNHLY and CDR2 is FYNNEI. The CDR3 is 14 amino acids. CDR3 sequence (DNA): TGTGCCAGCAGTGGACTAGCGGGAGAAGAGACCCAGTACTTC. It translates to CASSGLAGEETQYF.

This chain uses TRBV28 with TRBJ1-2, with D possibly matching TRBD1 (5 bases). Germline V gene sequence: CDR1 MDHEN, CDR2 SYDVKM. V was clipped by 3 bases and J by 5 bases, with 19 bases between them. The CDR3 contains 16 residues. CDR3 nucleotide sequence: TGTGCCAGCAGTTTTTCCCCAGGGAGGGAAGAATATGGCTACACCTTC. Encoded protein: CASSFSPGREEYGYTF.

This chain connects TRBV29-1 to TRBJ2-3; D may be TRBD2 (5 bases). This CDR3 has 14 residues. V lost 4 bases to trimming and J lost 2 bases, with 13 bases between them. Germline CDR1 reads SQVTM; CDR2 reads ANQGSEA. DNA for the CDR3: TGCAGCGTTGTAGCGAAAGGGTCCACAGATACGCAGTATTTT. Protein product: CSVVAKGSTDTQYF.

The rearrangement joins TRBV5-4 to TRBJ2-2, with 9 bases fitting TRBD1. The CDR3 has 17 residues. J gave up 6 bases and V 0 bases, and 9 bases lay outside the gene matches. Germline-derived CDR1 and CDR2 are SGHNT and YYREEE (reference sequence). This chain's CDR3 is CASSLVGQGRSAGELFF. The CDR3 nucleotides are TGTGCCAGCAGCTTGGTGGGACAGGGTAGAAGCGCCGGGGAGCTGTTTTTT.

The rearrangement links TRBV14 to TRBJ2-5; D gene unclear. Germline V gene lookup returns CDR1 SGHDN and CDR2 FVKESK. This CDR3 is built from 13 residues. V lost 2 bases and J lost 0, with 4 bases in between. CDR3 loop: CASSQQYQETQYF. CDR3 coding DNA: TGTGCCAGCAGCCAACAGTACCAAGAGACCCAGTACTTC.

This clone was detected a few times. V is TRBV6-5 and J is TRBJ2-7; D is ambiguous. In germline, CDR1 is MNHEY, CDR2 SVGAGI. The V end was cut by 5 bases, the J end by 6 bases, with 11 bases between. The CDR3 runs 12 residues. The CDR3 bases are TGTGCCAGCAGTCGACATTCCACCGAGCAGTACTTC. The encoded protein is CASSRHSTEQYF.

The rearrangement links TRBV4-1 to TRBJ1-2; D gene uncertain. The CDR3 spans 16 residues. CDR1 MGHRA and CDR2 YSYEKL come from the germline V gene. Deletions cut 3 bases from V and 2 bases from J, with 16 bases between. The CDR3 spells CASSQQEGRSNYGYTF. CDR3 nucleotide sequence: TGCGCCAGCAGCCAGCAAGAGGGCAGGTCGAACTATGGCTACACCTTC.

This chain joins TRBV18 and TRBJ2-7, with D perhaps matching TRBD2 (6 bases). The V and J ends lost 6 bases and 1 base respectively, with 16 bases between them. Germline V lookup: CDR1 KGHSH, CDR2 LQKENI. The CDR3 extends over 15 amino acids. The CDR3 sequence: CASSPGYAGSYEQYF. The CDR3 bases are TGTGCCAGCTCCCCGGGGTACGCGGGGTCCTACGAGCAGTACTTC. Based on the CDR3 plus reference TRBV18 and TRBJ2-7, the full variable domain is NAGVMQNPRHLVRRRGQEARLRCSPMKGHSHVYWYRQLPEEGLKFMVYLQKENIIDESGMPKERFSAEFPKEGPSILRIQQVVRGDSAAYFCASSPGYAGSYEQYFGPGTRLTVT.

As regards this clone: Other nucleotide sequences in the sample specify the same CDR3. V gene TRBV30 combines with J gene TRBJ1-5; 7 bases agree with TRBD1. The V and J ends lost 2 bases and 2 bases, in that order; junction bases with no gene match: 0. This CDR3 comprises 13 residues. Per the germline V gene, CDR1 is GTSNPN and CDR2 is SVGIG (reference sequence). CDR3 loop: CAWSTGGNQPQHF. The CDR3, as DNA: TGTGCCTGGAGTACAGGGGGCAATCAGCCCCAGCATTTT.

The chain is built from TRBV13 and TRBJ2-3; TRBD2 agrees at 8 bases. V shed 2 bases, J shed 3 bases, and the junction held 7 bases outside the gene matches. Germline CDR1 reads PRHDT; CDR2 reads FYEKMQ (reference sequence). The CDR3 sequence is 16 residues long. The CDR3 protein is CASSLSGSLGTDTQYF. The CDR3 region has the DNA TGTGCCAGCAGCTTAAGCGGGAGCCTGGGGACAGATACGCAGTATTTT.

V usage is TRBV6-5 and J usage is TRBJ2-7; TRBD1 aligns across 8 bases. This CDR3 has 13 residues. Germline values: CDR1 MNHEY, CDR2 SVGAGI. V dropped 6 bases and J dropped 9; count of bases not matched to a gene: 10. CDR3 in amino acids: CASRPRQGSGQYF. The CDR3 DNA follows: TGTGCCAGCAGGCCAAGACAGGGGTCGGGGCAGTACTTC.

The chain recombines TRBV7-2 with TRBJ2-5; 7 nucleotides align to TRBD2. CDR3 length: 18 residues. Germline-derived CDR1 and CDR2 are SGHTA and FQGNSA. The junction had 18 bases not matched to a gene; V was cut back by 4 bases and J by 4 bases. The CDR3 region has the DNA TGTGCCAGCAGCTCATTTCCCCGAGGGAGGGCAGGTTCAGAGACCCAGTACTTC. Amino acid sequence: CASSSFPRGRAGSETQYF.